The 27 T cell receptor beta chains below were found in one sample sequenced in a study of early T cells in non-severe SARS-CoV-2 infection. In TCRdb, the 5' RACE reads were re-called with MiXCR into one record per CDR3 protein. This table holds around 40,000 distinct CDR3 sequences, roughly 6.3% found once. The specimen sequenced was whole blood. The receptors come from an adult who was a healthcare worker with PCR-confirmed SARS-CoV-2 infection or an uninfected control (not recorded which).

At least ten counts were recorded for this clonotype. CDR3 sequence reads: CASSSSGEQFF. CDR3 coding DNA: TGTGCCAGCAGCTCGAGTGGGGAGCAGTTCTTC. The chain joins TRBV7-3 to TRBJ2-1; no reliable D call. The CDR3 has 11 amino acids. Trimming took 4 bases from V and 10 from J, leaving 8 bases between them. Germline V gives CDR1 SGHTA, CDR2 FQGTGA.

This clonotype was observed a handful of times. The chain combines TRBV20-1 with TRBJ2-1; D perhaps matches TRBD1 (5 bases). V lost 3 bases to trimming and J lost 6 bases, with 6 bases between them. This CDR3 contains 11 residues. Per germline, CDR1 DFQATT and CDR2 SNEGSKA (reference sequence). The CDR3 nucleotides are TGCAGTGCTAGGGGGCGCAATGAGCAGTTCTTC. Residues: CSARGRNEQFF.

As regards this clonotype: Since the CDR3 does not end with the conserved phenylalanine or tryptophan, this likely comes from a read error. The chain carries TRBV7-9 and TRBJ2-7; no reliable D call. The CDR3 is made up of 13 amino acids. V lost 5 bases to trimming and J lost 4 bases, with 12 bases between them. Per germline, CDR1 SEHNR and CDR2 FQNEAQ (reference sequence). The CDR3 is CASSIDRRYEQYL. As DNA, the CDR3 is TGTGCCAGCAGCATCGATCGGAGATACGAGCAGTACTTG.

This clonotype has ten or more counts. The J gene is TRBJ2-7, the V gene TRBV27, with 8 bases aligning to TRBD2. This CDR3 region has 14 residues. V lost 6 bases, J lost 7 bases, and 11 bases stayed unmatched. Germline V gene sequence: CDR1 MNHEY, CDR2 SMNVEV (reference sequence). The CDR3 sequence is CASSYRGGRKEQYF. CDR3 sequence (DNA): TGTGCCAGCAGCTATCGGGGGGGAAGGAAGGAGCAGTACTTC.

This clonotype occurred a few times. CDR3 region: CASSKRTSGQETQYF. As DNA, the CDR3 is TGTGCCAGCAGTAAGAGGACTAGCGGACAAGAGACCCAGTACTTC. The chain links TRBV7-6 to TRBJ2-5; the match to TRBD2 covers 10 bases. This CDR3 contains 15 residues. V was pared by 6 bases and J by 2 bases, with 6 bases of the junction left unmatched. Germline V lookup: CDR1 SGHVS, CDR2 FNYEAQ.

This clonotype has ten or more counts. The chain uses TRBV6-5 and TRBJ2-1; tentatively, D is TRBD2 (5 bases). V gave up 5 bases and J gave up 7 bases, with 18 bases separating them. Germline values: CDR1 MNHEY, CDR2 SVGAGI. The CDR3 contains 15 residues. The CDR3 region is CASSAGGSLRNEQFF. Written as DNA, the CDR3 is TGTGCCAGCAGTGCCGGAGGCTCCCTAAGAAATGAGCAGTTCTTC.

This clonotype has just a few counts. V gene TRBV12-3 or TRBV12-4 combines with J gene TRBJ2-1; no definite D call. V lost 6 bases and J lost 4, with 7 bases in between. The CDR3 runs 12 residues. CDR3 protein: CASSQIYNEQFF. For the CDR3, the DNA is TGTGCCAGCAGCCAAATTTACAATGAGCAGTTCTTC.

This clonotype came up a few times. The chain combines TRBV10-3 with TRBJ2-6; TRBD1 agrees at 7 bases. Germline CDR1 is ENHRY and CDR2 is SYGVKD. The CDR3 spans 15 residues. J was trimmed by 0 bases and V by 8 bases; bases with no gene match: 4. The CDR3 region has the DNA TGTGCCATCGGGGACAGAAACTCTGGGGCCAACGTCCTGACTTTC. This gives the protein CAIGDRNSGANVLTF.

The table lists this clonotype with a few counts. This sequence joins TRBV20-1 and TRBJ1-5; D perhaps matches TRBD1 (5 bases). The V and J ends lost 0 bases and 2 bases respectively, with 11 bases between them. The CDR3 is 15 residues long. From germline, CDR1 is DFQATT and CDR2 SNEGSKA (reference sequence). CDR3 nucleotides: TGCAGTGCTAGAGACAGGGTACATCGCAATCAGCCCCAGCATTTT. This sequence encodes CSARDRVHRNQPQHF.

This sequence joins TRBV19 and TRBJ2-3; no definite D call. The CDR3 extends over 13 amino acids. Germline values: CDR1 LNHDA, CDR2 SQIVND (reference sequence). Trimming pared 5 bases from V and 1 base from J, leaving 7 bases between. In nucleotides, the CDR3 is TGTGCCAGTAGTGCGCTGCGCACAGATACGCAGTATTTT. Amino acids: CASSALRTDTQYF.

This clonotype was detected a few times. The chain is built from TRBV30 and TRBJ1-5; TRBD1 might be the D (6 bases). The CDR3 consists of 14 residues. The germline V gene encodes CDR1 GTSNPN and CDR2 SVGIG (reference sequence). V lost 3 bases and J lost 1, with 10 bases in between. The CDR3 spells CAWRDGQSNQPQHF. The CDR3 DNA follows: TGTGCCTGGAGGGACGGACAGAGCAATCAGCCCCAGCATTTT.

This clonotype was recorded at least ten times. The chain uses TRBV9 and TRBJ2-7; D is undetermined. The CDR3 loop spans 14 amino acids. CDR1 SGDLS and CDR2 YYNGEE come from the germline V gene. V lost 0 bases and J 5 bases, leaving 12 bases between the germline ends. The CDR3 sequence is CASSVVAGSDEQYF. For the CDR3, the DNA is TGTGCCAGCAGCGTAGTAGCAGGTTCCGACGAGCAGTACTTC.

This clonotype came up a few times. The rearrangement uses TRBV28 and TRBJ1-4; no reliable D call. Per the germline V gene, CDR1 is MDHEN and CDR2 is SYDVKM. The V and J ends lost 5 bases and 7 bases respectively, with 17 bases between them. The CDR3 consists of 15 residues. The CDR3 sequence is CASSPPIWAREKLFF. The CDR3 nucleotides read TGTGCCAGCAGTCCTCCAATCTGGGCGCGTGAAAAACTGTTTTTT.

This clonotype has more than one count but fewer than ten. The rearrangement links TRBV6-2 or TRBV6-3 to TRBJ2-3; the D is unclear. The CDR3 loop spans 13 amino acids. Trimming cost V 2 bases and J 7 bases, with 10 bases left between them. Germline lookup yields CDR1 MNHEY and CDR2 SVGEGT. The CDR3 spells CASSYRTQNTQYF. The CDR3 DNA follows: TGTGCCAGCAGTTACAGGACCCAAAATACGCAGTATTTT.

The chain uses TRBV6-6 and TRBJ2-5, with a tentative D call TRBD2 (6 bases). Trimming took off 2 bases at V and 3 bases at J, with 13 bases between the two ends. The CDR3 sequence is 15 residues long. Germline lookup yields CDR1 MNHNY and CDR2 SVGAGI (reference sequence). CDR3 loop: CASSYGEGLKETQYF. The CDR3 DNA is TGTGCCAGCAGTTACGGAGAGGGACTTAAAGAGACCCAGTACTTC.

This rearrangement joins TRBV19 to TRBJ1-1; maybe TRBD1 (5 bases). This CDR3 has 14 amino acids. In germline, CDR1 is LNHDA, CDR2 SQIVND (reference sequence). V was shortened by 2 bases and J by 4 bases, with 11 bases between the two germline ends. The CDR3 is CASSIRTRGTEAFF. The CDR3 coding sequence is TGTGCCAGTAGTATAAGAACAAGGGGCACTGAAGCTTTCTTT.

This clonotype has at least ten counts. V and J are TRBV4-3 and TRBJ1-1; D gene ambiguous. Germline V gene lookup returns CDR1 LGHNA and CDR2 YSLEER. V gave up 2 bases and J gave up 4 bases, with 8 bases separating them. The CDR3 covers 13 residues. The DNA for the CDR3 is TGCGCCAGCAGCCAATATCACAGCACTGAAGCTTTCTTT. Translation: CASSQYHSTEAFF.

By frequency in the sample, this clonotype is medium-sized. CDR3 sequence reads: CASSFGNTGELFF. The CDR3 bases are TGTGCCAGCAGCTTTGGAAACACCGGGGAGCTGTTTTTT. This chain links TRBV7-9 with TRBJ2-2, with D hard to call. Germline-derived CDR1 and CDR2 are SEHNR and FQNEAQ (reference sequence). The V end was cut by 3 bases, the J end by 2 bases, with 4 bases between. This CDR3 is 13 amino acids long.

This clonotype was found a few times. CDR3 nucleotides: TGTGCCAGCAAATTGGGGGTTCCAAGTGAAAAACTGTTTTTT. Translated, it gives CASKLGVPSEKLFF. The chain combines TRBV28 with TRBJ1-4, with a tentative D call TRBD1 (5 bases). Germline-derived CDR1 and CDR2 are MDHEN and SYDVKM. The ends were cut back, 7 bases at V and 7 bases at J, with 16 bases in the middle. CDR3 length: 14 residues.

This clonotype occurred many times. CDR3 nucleotides: TGTGCCAGCAGTTACTCGAGCGGAGTGGCTGGCTACACCTTC. Amino acid sequence: CASSYSSGVAGYTF. The chain has TRBV6-6 and TRBJ1-2, with D unresolved. CDR1 is MNHNY, CDR2 SVGAGI, per germline (reference sequence). This CDR3 region has 14 residues. V lost 0 bases, J lost 7 bases, and 12 bases lay in between.

This clonotype was counted many times. The genes are TRBV2 and TRBJ2-7; tentatively, D is TRBD2 (6 bases). The germline V and J ends were trimmed by 5 bases and 0 bases, with 20 bases remaining between them. The CDR3 contains 17 residues. The germline V gene encodes CDR1 SNHLY and CDR2 FYNNEI. The CDR3 is CASSLAGPGGNSYEQYF. The CDR3 nucleotides read TGTGCCAGCAGTCTTGCGGGGCCCGGAGGGAACTCCTACGAGCAGTACTTC.

The chain recombines TRBV15 with TRBJ1-2; 10 nucleotides match TRBD1. CDR1 and CDR2 (germline): LNHNV, YYDKDF (reference sequence). The V and J ends lost 2 bases and 7 bases, in that order; junction bases with no gene match: 4. The CDR3 is 14 amino acids. DNA of the CDR3: TGTGCCACCAGCAGAACTGGACAGGGGGTTGGCTACACCTTC. Protein product: CATSRTGQGVGYTF.

In its sample, this clonotype was seen many times. This chain links TRBV2 with TRBJ2-7, with a tentative D call TRBD2 (5 bases). The CDR3 length is 15 residues. Trimming removed 5 bases from V and 6 bases from J, with 20 bases in between. Germline loops: CDR1 SNHLY, CDR2 FYNNEI. CDR3: CASSTGELAPGEQYF. DNA for the CDR3: TGTGCCAGCAGTACCGGGGAGCTAGCCCCCGGCGAGCAGTACTTC. The whole variable domain, remainder taken from reference TRBV2 and TRBJ2-7, is EPEVTQTPSHQVTQMGQEVILRCVPISNHLYFYWYRQILGQKVEFLVSFYNNEISEKSEIFDDQFSVERPDGSNFTLKIRSTKLEDSAMYFCASSTGELAPGEQYFGPGTRLTVT.

This clonotype was detected many times. The rearrangement links TRBV3-1 to TRBJ1-2; 12 positions match TRBD1. The CDR3 runs to 20 residues. J gave up 4 bases and V 3 bases, and 18 bases lay outside the gene matches. Germline V gives CDR1 LGHDT, CDR2 YNNKEL (reference sequence). Written as DNA, the CDR3 is TGTGCCAGCAGCCACCGGGACAGGGGGCGAATCCCTGCCGACCGCTATGGCTACACCTTC. Amino acid sequence: CASSHRDRGRIPADRYGYTF.

This clonotype was seen more than once but under ten times. The chain carries TRBV12-3 or TRBV12-4 and TRBJ2-2; D is unclear. Trimming left V 3 bases short and J 6 bases short, with 5 bases between. The CDR3 extends over 12 amino acids. The CDR3 DNA sequence: TGTGCCAGCAGTTTTGTCTCCGGGGAGCTGTTTTTT. Translated, it gives CASSFVSGELFF.

This clonotype showed up many times. This chain joins TRBV20-1 and TRBJ1-1; D ambiguous. Trimming pared 2 bases from V and 1 base from J, leaving 8 bases between. The CDR3 consists of 13 residues. Germline assignment: CDR1 DFQATT and CDR2 SNEGSKA (reference sequence). This CDR3 reads CSARWRANTEAFF. The DNA for the CDR3 is TGCAGTGCTAGATGGCGGGCGAACACTGAAGCTTTCTTT.

This clonotype was seen more than once but under ten times. The V call is TRBV12-3 or TRBV12-4, the J call TRBJ1-2; no reliable D call. V was cut by 7 bases and J by 9 bases, with 24 bases left in between. The CDR3 has 15 amino acids. This chain's CDR3 is CASNPQSLRTGRYTF. The CDR3 nucleotides read TGTGCCAGCAATCCCCAGAGCTTGAGGACCGGACGCTACACCTTC.